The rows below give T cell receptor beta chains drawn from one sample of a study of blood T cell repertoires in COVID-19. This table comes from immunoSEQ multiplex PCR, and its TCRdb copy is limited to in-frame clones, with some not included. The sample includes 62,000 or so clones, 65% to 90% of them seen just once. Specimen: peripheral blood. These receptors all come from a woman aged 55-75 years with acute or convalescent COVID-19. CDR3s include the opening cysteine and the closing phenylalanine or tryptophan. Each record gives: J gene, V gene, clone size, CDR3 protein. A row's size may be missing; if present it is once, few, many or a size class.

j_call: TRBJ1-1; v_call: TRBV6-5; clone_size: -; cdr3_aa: CASSYWTGGTEAFF
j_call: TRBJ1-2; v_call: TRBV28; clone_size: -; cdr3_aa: CASSVGGAQDGYTF
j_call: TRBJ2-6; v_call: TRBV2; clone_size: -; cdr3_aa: CASTPIRRGMGANVLTF
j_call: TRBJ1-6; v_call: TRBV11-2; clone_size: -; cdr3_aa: CASSLAGWAGLNSPLHF
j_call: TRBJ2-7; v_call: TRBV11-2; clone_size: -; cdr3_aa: CASNLAGGPYEQYF
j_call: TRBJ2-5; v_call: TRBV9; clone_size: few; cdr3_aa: CASSGTSGYQETQYF
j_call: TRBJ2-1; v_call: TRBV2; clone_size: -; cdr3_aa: CASSELGYNEQFF
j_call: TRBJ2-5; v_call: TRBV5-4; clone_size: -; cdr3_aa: CASSYGTGGRETQYF
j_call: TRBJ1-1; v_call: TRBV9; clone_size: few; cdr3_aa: CASSKSSELGEAFF
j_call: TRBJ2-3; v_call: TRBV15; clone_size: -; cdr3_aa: CATAEGIDTQYF
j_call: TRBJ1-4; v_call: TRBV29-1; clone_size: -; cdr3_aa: CSATRQNNEKLFF
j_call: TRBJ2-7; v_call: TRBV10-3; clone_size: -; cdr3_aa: CAIGTSGAYEQYF
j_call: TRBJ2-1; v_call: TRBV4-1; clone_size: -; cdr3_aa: CASSQVESSYNEQFF
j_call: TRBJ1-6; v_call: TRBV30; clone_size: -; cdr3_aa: CAWGPRSSYNSPLHF
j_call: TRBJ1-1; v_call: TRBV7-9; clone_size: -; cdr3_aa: CASSLMDSEAFF
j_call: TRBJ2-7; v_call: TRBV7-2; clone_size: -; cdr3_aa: CASSLEGVSSYEQYF
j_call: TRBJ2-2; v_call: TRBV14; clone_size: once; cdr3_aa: CASSQGGYTGELFF
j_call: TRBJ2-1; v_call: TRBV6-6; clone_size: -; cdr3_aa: CASRTLSGSSYNEQFF
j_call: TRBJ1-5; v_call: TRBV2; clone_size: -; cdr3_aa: CASTFAGGGNQPQHF
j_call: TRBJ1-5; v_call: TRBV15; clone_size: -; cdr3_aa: CATSPGTGHSNQPQHF
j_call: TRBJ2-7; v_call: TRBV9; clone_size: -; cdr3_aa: CASSSRTGKNYEQYF
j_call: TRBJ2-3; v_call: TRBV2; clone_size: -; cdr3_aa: CASRRDDISTDTQYF
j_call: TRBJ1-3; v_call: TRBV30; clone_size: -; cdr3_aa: CAWGGRGPGNTIYF
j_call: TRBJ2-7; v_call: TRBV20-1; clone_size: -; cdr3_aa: CSASDRTSGKRGLREQYF
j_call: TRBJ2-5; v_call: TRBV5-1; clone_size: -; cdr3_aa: CASSFLAGGRQETQYF
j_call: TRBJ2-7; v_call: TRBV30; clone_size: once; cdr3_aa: CAWSRLAGISYEQYF
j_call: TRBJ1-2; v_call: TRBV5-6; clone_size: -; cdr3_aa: CASSPSLQGYGYTF
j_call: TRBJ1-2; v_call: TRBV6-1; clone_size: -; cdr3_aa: CASSGPGTGGYNYGYTF
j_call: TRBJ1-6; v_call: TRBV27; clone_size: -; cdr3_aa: CASSLAGGTNSPLHF
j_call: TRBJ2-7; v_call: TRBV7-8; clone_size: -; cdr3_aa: CASSLVSGSGMYEQYF
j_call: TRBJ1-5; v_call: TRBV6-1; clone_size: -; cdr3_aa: CASSGRQGNNQPQHF
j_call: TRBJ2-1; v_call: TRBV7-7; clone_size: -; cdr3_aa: CASSLGQGPYNEQFF
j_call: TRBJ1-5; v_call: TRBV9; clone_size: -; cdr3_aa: CASSVAIYRAIRGSNQPQHF
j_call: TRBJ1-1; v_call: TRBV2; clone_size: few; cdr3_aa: CASSEYMGQARVSF
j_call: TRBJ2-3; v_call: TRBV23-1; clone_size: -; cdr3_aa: CASSQTSSDTQYF
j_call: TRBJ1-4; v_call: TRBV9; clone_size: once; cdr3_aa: CASSVSPASDEKLFF